Presented here are 10 T cell receptor beta chains from one specimen sequenced in a study of blood T cells in healthy people across ages. A second PCR, run for roughly 7 to 12 cycles, used a sample-barcoded 5' primer plus a J-beta primer mix. TCRdb re-analysed the 5' RACE reads in MiXCR, keeping a single row per CDR3 protein. The sample holds some 920,000 distinct CDR3 sequences, roughly 51% seen once. Sequenced input: blood. The origin of the receptors is a woman aged 55-69 years in good health.

V usage is TRBV4-2 and J usage is TRBJ2-5, with a weak D call TRBD2 (5 bases). The J call may not be correct, given that the DNA end is closer to TRBJ2-7. The CDR3 loop spans 14 amino acids. Germline V lookup: CDR1 LGHNA, CDR2 YNFKEQ. CDR3 sequence (DNA): TGTGCCAGCAGCCAAGTCTGGGAGTCCTACGAGCAGTACTTC. Translated, it gives CASSQVWESYEQYF.

This sequence joins TRBV3-1 and TRBJ2-5; 12 bases line up with TRBD1. J was trimmed by 3 bases and V by 3 bases; bases with no gene match: 5. The CDR3 is made up of 16 amino acids. Germline CDR1 and CDR2: LGHDT and YNNKEL (reference sequence). Written as DNA, the CDR3 is TGTGCCAGCAGCCACACCGGGACAGGGGGCGAAGAGACCCAGTACTTC. Its protein product is CASSHTGTGGEETQYF.

The V gene is TRBV29-1, the J gene TRBJ2-1; tentatively, D is TRBD1 (6 bases). The J call is in doubt because the DNA end fits TRBJ2-7 better. Per the germline V gene, CDR1 is SQVTM and CDR2 is ANQGSEA. The CDR3 covers 10 residues. For the CDR3, the DNA is TGCAGCGTTGGGGACAATGAGCAGTACTTC. Protein: CSVGDNEQYF.

V and J are TRBV7-7 and TRBJ2-7; D remains unclear. Gene TRBJ2-5 matches the end of the DNA better, so the J call may be wrong. The length of the CDR3 is 13 residues. Germline CDR1 and CDR2: SSHAT and FNYEAQ (reference sequence). CDR3 bases: TGTGCCAGCAGCTTAGTTAGGGTGGAGACCCAGTACTTC. Its translation: CASSLVRVETQYF.

The genes are TRBV20-1 and TRBJ1-2, with a tentative D call TRBD1 (5 bases). The V end was cut by 3 bases, the J end by 8 bases, with 16 bases between. The CDR3 is 13 residues long. CDR1 and CDR2 (germline): DFQATT, SNEGSKA (reference sequence). CDR3 residues: CSARPPGSGGYTF. In nucleotides, the CDR3 is TGCAGTGCTAGGCCCCCAGGGTCTGGCGGCTACACCTTC.

The genes are TRBV6-1 and TRBJ2-3; 11 bases align to TRBD2. CDR1 is MNHNS, CDR2 SASEGT, per germline. The CDR3 totals 17 residues. With V trimmed by 4 bases and J by 6 bases, 12 bases remained unmatched. This CDR3 is CASSVQYSGRVGDTQYF. CDR3 coding DNA: TGTGCCAGCAGTGTTCAATATAGCGGGAGGGTTGGGGATACGCAGTATTTT.

The CDR3 sequence is CASRATRSGANVLTF. The CDR3 nucleotides read TGTGCCAGCAGGGCAACACGTTCTGGGGCCAACGTCCTGACTTTC. The rearrangement uses TRBV28 and TRBJ2-6, with D unresolved. CDR1 and CDR2 (germline): MDHEN, SYDVKM. The CDR3 has 15 amino acids. V dropped 6 bases and J dropped 1 base, with 10 bases sitting between them.

The chain carries TRBV9 and TRBJ2-1, with 14 bases lining up with TRBD2. The germline V gene encodes CDR1 SGDLS and CDR2 YYNGEE. The ends lost 3 bases at V and 10 bases at J; junction bases unmatched: 6. This CDR3 region has 15 residues. The CDR3 loop reads CASSGLAGGPVEQFF. The CDR3 region has the DNA TGTGCCAGCAGCGGACTAGCGGGAGGGCCTGTCGAGCAGTTCTTC.

This clonotype occurred a few times. This chain joins TRBV4-2 and TRBJ2-7; 9 nucleotides align to TRBD2. This CDR3 comprises 16 residues. From germline, CDR1 is LGHNA and CDR2 YNFKEQ. V lost 4 bases, J lost 4 bases, and 11 bases stayed unmatched. Here the CDR3 reads CASSPIAGDMGYEQYF. Written as DNA, the CDR3 is TGTGCCAGCAGCCCGATAGCGGGAGACATGGGATACGAGCAGTACTTC.

There are a few counts of this clonotype. This chain connects TRBV24-1 to TRBJ1-2, with D tentatively TRBD1 (6 bases). CDR1 is KGHDR and CDR2 is SFDVKD in the germline V gene. Trimming left V 0 bases short and J 5 bases short, with 9 bases between. This CDR3 comprises 14 residues. The CDR3 DNA is TGTGCCACCAGTGATTTGGGACAGAAGTATGGCTACACCTTC. Translating it yields CATSDLGQKYGYTF.